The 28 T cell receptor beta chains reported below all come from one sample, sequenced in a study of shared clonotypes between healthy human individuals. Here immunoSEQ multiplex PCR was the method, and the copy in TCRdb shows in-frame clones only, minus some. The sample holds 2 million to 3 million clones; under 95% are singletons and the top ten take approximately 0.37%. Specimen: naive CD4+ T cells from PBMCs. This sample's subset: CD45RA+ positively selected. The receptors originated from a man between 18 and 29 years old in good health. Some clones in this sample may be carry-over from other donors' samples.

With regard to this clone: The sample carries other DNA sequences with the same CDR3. CDR3 DNA: TGCGCCAGCAGCTCGACTATGAACACTGAAGCTTTCTTT. It specifies CASSSTMNTEAFF. V gene TRBV5-1 combines with J gene TRBJ1-1, with D unclear. The germline V and J ends were trimmed by 3 bases and 0 bases, with 6 bases remaining between them. Germline V lookup: CDR1 SGHRS, CDR2 YFSETQ. This CDR3 is built from 13 residues.

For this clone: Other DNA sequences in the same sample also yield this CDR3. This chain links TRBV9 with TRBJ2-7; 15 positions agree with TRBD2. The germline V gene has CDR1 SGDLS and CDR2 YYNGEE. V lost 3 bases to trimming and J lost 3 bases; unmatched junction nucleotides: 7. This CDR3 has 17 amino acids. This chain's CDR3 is CASSAGLAGGGYYEQYF. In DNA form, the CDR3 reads TGTGCCAGCAGCGCGGGACTAGCGGGAGGAGGGTACTACGAGCAGTACTTC.

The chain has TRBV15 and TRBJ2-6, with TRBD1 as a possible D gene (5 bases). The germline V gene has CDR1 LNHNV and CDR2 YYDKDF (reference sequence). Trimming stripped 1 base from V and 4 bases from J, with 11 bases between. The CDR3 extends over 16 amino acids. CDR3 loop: CATSRVPRAGANVLTF. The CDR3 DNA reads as TGTGCCACCAGCAGAGTCCCCAGGGCCGGGGCCAACGTCCTGACTTTC.

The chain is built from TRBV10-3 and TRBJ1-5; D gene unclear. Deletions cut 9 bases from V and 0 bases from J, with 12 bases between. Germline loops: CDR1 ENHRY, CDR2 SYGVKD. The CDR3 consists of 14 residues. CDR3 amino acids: CAITEDYSNQPQHF. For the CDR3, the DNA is TGTGCCATTACAGAGGACTATAGCAATCAGCCCCAGCATTTT.

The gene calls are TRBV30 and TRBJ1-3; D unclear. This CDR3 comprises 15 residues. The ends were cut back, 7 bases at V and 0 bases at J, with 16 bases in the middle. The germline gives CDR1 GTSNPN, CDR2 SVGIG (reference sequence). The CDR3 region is CASSPLVSSGNTIYF. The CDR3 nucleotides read TGTGCCTCCTCACCTTTAGTTTCCTCTGGAAACACCATATATTTT.

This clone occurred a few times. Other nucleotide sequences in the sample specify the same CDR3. The chain's CDR3 is CASSSNYGYTF. The CDR3 DNA reads as TGTGCCAGCAGTTCGAACTATGGCTACACCTTC. The chain combines TRBV6-6 with TRBJ1-2; D call uncertain. The V and J ends lost 4 bases and 2 bases respectively, with 2 bases between them. Germline V gene data show CDR1 as MNHNY and CDR2 as SVGAGI (reference sequence). This CDR3 contains 11 residues.

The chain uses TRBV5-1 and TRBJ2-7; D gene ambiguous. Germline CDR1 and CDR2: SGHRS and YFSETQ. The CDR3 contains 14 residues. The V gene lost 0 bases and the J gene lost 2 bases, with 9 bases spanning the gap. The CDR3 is CASSLGDKPYEQYF. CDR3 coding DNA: TGCGCCAGCAGCTTGGGCGACAAACCCTACGAGCAGTACTTC.

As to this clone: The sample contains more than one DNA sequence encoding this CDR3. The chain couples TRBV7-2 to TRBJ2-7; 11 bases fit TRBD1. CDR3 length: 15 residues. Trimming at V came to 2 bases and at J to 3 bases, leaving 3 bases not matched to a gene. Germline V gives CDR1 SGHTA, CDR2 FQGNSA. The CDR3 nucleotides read TGTGCCAGCAGCTTAACAGGGACAGGGGGCTACGAGCAGTACTTC. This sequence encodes CASSLTGTGGYEQYF.

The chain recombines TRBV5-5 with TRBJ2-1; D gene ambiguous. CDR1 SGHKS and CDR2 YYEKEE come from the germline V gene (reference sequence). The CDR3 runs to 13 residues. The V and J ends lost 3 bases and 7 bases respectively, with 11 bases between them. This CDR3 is CASSWIVVNEQFF. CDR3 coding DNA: TGTGCCAGCAGCTGGATCGTTGTGAATGAGCAGTTCTTC. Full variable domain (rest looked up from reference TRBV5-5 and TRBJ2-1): DAGVTQSPTHLIKTRGQQVTLRCSPISGHKSVSWYQQVLGQGPQFIFQYYEKEERGRGNFPDRFSARQFPNYSSELNVNALLLGDSALYLCASSWIVVNEQFFGPGTRLTVL.

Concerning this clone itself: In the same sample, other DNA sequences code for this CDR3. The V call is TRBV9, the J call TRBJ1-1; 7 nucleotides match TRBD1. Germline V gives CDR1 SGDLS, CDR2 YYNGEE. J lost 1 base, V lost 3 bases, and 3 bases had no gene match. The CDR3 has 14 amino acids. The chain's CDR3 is CASSETGTNTEAFF. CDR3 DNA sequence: TGTGCCAGCAGCGAGACAGGGACGAACACTGAAGCTTTCTTT. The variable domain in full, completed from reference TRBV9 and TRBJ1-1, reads DSGVTQTPKHLITATGQRVTLRCSPRSGDLSVYWYQQSLDQGLQFLIQYYNGEERAKGNILERFSAQQFPDLHSELNLSSLELGDSALYFCASSETGTNTEAFFGQGTRLTVV.

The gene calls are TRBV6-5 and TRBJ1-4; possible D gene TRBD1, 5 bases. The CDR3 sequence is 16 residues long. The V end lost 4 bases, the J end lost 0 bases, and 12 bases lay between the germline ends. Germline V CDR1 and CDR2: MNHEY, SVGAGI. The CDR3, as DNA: TGTGCCAGCAGTTGGGACGGGGGGACAACTAATGAAAAACTGTTTTTT. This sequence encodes CASSWDGGTTNEKLFF.

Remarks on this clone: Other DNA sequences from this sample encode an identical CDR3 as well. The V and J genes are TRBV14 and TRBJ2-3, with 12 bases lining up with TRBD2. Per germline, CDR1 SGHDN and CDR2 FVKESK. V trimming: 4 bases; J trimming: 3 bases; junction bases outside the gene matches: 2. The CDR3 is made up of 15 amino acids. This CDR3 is CASSLLAGGTDTQYF. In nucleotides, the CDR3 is TGTGCCAGCAGCCTACTAGCGGGAGGAACAGATACGCAGTATTTT.

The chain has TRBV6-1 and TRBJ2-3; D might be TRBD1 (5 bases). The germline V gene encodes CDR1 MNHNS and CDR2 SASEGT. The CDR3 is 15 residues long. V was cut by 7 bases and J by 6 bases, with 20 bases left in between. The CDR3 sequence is CASIGPAAPGDTQYF. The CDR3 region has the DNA TGTGCCAGCATAGGGCCAGCAGCTCCAGGGGATACGCAGTATTTT.

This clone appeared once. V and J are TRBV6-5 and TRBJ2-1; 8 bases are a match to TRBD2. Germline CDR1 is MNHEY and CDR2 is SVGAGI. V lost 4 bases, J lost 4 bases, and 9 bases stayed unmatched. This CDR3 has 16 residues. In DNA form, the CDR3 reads TGTGCCAGCAGTTCCCTACTAGCGGAGAGGTACAATGAGCAGTTCTTC. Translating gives CASSSLLAERYNEQFF.

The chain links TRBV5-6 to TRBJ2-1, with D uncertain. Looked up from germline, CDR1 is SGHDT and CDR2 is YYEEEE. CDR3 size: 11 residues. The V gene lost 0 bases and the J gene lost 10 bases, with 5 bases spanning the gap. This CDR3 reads CASSLAVEQFF. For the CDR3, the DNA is TGTGCCAGCAGCTTGGCCGTGGAGCAGTTCTTC.

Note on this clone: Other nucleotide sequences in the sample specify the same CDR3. CDR3 coding DNA: TGTGCCAGCAGCTTTGGGCTAGCGAACACCGGGGAGCTGTTTTTT. Translating gives CASSFGLANTGELFF. V gene TRBV7-3 combines with J gene TRBJ2-2; D remains ambiguous. The ends were cut back, 3 bases at V and 0 bases at J, with 8 bases in the middle. CDR1 is SGHTA and CDR2 is FQGTGA in the germline V gene. CDR3 length equals 15 residues.

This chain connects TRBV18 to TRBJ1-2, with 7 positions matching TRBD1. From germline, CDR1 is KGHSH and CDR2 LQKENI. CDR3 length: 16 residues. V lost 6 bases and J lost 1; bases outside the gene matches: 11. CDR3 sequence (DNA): TGTGCCAGCTCGCCGCGGTTGGGACAGAGTAACTATGGCTACACCTTC. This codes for CASSPRLGQSNYGYTF.

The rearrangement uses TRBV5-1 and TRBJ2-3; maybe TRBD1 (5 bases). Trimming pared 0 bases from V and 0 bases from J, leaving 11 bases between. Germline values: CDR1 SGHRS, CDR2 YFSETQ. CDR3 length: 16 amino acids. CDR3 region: CASSLGQSTSTDTQYF. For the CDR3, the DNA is TGCGCCAGCAGCTTGGGACAGTCGACTAGCACAGATACGCAGTATTTT.

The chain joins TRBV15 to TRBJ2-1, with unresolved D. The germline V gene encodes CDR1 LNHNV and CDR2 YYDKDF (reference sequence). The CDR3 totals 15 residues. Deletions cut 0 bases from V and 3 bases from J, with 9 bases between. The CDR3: CATSRDRPSYNEQFF. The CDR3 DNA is TGTGCCACCAGCAGAGATCGGCCTAGCTACAATGAGCAGTTCTTC.

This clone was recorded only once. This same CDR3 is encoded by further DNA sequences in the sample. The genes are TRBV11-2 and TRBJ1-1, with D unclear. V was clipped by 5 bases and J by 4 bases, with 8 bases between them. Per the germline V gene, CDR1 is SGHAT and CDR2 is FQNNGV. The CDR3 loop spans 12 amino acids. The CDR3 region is CASSPLGTEAFF. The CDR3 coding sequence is TGTGCCAGCAGCCCCCTGGGCACTGAAGCTTTCTTT.

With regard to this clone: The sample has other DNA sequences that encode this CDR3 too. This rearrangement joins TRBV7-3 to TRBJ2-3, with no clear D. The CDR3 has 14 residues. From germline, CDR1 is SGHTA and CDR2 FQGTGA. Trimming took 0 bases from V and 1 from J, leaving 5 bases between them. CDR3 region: CASSLTGGTDTQYF. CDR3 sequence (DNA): TGTGCCAGCAGCTTAACGGGCGGCACAGATACGCAGTATTTT.

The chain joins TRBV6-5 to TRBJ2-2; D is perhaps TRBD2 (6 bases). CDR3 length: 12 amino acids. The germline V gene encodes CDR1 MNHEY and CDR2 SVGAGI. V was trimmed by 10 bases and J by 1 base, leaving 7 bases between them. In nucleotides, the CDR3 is TGTGCCACGGGGGAGAACACCGGGGAGCTGTTTTTT. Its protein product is CATGENTGELFF.

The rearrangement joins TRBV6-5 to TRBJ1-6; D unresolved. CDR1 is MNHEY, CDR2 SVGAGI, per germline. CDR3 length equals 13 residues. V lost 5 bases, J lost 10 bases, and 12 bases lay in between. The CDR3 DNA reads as TGTGCCAGCAGTCCCTTCGAGGGATCACCCCTCCACTTT. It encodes CASSPFEGSPLHF.

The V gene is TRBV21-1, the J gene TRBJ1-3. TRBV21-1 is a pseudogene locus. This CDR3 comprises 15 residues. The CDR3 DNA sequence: TGTGCCACCAGGCGACGGAATCTCTGGTTAAACACCATATATTTT. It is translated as CATRRRNLWLNTIYF.

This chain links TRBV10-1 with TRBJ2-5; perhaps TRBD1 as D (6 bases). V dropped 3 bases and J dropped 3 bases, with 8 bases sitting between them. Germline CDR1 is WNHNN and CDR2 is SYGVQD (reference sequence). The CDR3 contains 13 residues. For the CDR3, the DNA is TGCGCCAGCAGTGAACAGGGCGAAGAGACCCAGTACTTC. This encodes CASSEQGEETQYF.

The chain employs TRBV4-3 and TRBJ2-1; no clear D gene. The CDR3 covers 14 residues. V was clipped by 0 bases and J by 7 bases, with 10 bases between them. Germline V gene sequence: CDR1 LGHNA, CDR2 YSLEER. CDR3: CASSQDFGRNEQFF. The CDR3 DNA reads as TGCGCCAGCAGCCAAGATTTCGGGCGGAATGAGCAGTTCTTC.

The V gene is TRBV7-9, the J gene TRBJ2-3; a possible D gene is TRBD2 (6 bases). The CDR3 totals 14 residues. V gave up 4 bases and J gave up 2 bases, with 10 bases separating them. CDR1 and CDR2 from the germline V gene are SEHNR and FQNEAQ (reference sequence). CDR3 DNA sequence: TGTGCCAGCAGCTATTGGACTACCACAGATACGCAGTATTTT. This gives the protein CASSYWTTTDTQYF.

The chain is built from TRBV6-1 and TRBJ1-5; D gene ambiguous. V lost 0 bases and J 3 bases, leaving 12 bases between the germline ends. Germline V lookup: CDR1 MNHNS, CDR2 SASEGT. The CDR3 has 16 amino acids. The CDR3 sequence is CASSEAQGRANQPQHF. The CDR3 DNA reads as TGTGCCAGCAGTGAAGCCCAAGGGAGGGCCAATCAGCCCCAGCATTTT.